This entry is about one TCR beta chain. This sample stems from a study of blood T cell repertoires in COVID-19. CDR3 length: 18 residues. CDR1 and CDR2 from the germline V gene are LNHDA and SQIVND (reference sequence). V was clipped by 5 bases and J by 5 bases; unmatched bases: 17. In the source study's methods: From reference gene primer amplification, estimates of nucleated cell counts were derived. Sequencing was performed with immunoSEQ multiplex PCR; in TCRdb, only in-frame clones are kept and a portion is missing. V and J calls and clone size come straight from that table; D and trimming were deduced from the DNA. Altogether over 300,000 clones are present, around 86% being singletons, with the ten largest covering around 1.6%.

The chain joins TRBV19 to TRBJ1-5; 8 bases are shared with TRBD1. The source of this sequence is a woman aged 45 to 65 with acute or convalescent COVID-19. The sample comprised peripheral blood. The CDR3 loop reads CASSLRQGPQAIYQPQHF. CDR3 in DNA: TGTGCCAGTAGTCTCAGACAGGGGCCGCAGGCGATTTATCAGCCCCAGCATTTT.